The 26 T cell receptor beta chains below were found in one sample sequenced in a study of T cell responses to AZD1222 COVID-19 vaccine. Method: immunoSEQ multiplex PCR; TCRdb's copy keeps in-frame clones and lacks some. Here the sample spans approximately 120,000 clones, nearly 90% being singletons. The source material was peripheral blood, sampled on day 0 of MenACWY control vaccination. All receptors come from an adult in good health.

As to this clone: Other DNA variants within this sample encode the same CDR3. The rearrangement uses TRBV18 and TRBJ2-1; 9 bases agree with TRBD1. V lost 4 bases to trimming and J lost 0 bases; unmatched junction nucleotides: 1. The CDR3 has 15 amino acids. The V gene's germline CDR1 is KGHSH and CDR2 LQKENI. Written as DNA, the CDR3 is TGTGCCAGCTCACAGGGACAGGGCTCCTACAATGAGCAGTTCTTC. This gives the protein CASSQGQGSYNEQFF.

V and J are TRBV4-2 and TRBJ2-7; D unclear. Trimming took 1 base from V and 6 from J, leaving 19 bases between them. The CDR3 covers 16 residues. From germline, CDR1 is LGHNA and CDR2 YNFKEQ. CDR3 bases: TGTGCCAGCAGCCAAGGTCGCCAGCCCATTCCCAGCGAGCAGTACTTC. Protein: CASSQGRQPIPSEQYF.

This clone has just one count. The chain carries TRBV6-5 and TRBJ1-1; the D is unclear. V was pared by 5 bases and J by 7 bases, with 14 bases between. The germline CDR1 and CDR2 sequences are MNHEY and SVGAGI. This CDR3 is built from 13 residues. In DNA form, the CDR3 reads TGTGCCAGCAGTCCAAACACCCGTGGTGAAGCTTTCTTT. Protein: CASSPNTRGEAFF.

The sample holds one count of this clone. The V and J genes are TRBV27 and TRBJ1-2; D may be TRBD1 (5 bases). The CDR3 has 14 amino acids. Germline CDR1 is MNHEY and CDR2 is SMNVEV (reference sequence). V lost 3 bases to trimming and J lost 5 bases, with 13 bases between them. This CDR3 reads CASSLGPTDYGYTF. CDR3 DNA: TGTGCCAGCAGTTTGGGTCCGACAGATTATGGCTACACCTTC.

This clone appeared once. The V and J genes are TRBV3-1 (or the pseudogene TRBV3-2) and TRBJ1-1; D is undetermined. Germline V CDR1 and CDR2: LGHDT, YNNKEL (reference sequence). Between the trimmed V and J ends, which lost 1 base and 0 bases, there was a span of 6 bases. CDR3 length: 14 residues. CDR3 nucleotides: TGTGCCAGCAGCCAAGCTACAGTGAACACTGAAGCTTTCTTT. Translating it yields CASSQATVNTEAFF.

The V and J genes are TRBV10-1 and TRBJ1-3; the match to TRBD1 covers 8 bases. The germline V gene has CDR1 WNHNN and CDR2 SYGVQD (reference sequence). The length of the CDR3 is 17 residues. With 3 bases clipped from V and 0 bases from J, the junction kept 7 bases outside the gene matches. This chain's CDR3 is CASSDSRTGSSGNTIYF. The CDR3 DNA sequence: TGCGCCAGCAGTGATTCCAGGACAGGGAGCTCTGGAAACACCATATATTTT.

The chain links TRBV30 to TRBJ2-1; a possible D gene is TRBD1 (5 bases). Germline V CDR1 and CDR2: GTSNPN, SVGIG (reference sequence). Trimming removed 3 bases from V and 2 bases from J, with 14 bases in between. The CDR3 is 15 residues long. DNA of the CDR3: TGTGCCTGGAGGGAAGGGGCTGCCCCCTACAATGAGCAGTTCTTC. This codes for CAWREGAAPYNEQFF. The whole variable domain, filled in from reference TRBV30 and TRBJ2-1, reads SQTIHQWPATLVQPVGSPLSLECTVEGTSNPNLYWYRQAAGRGLQLLFYSVGIGQISSEVPQNLSASRPQDRQFILSSKKLLLSDSGFYLCAWREGAAPYNEQFFGPGTRLTVL.

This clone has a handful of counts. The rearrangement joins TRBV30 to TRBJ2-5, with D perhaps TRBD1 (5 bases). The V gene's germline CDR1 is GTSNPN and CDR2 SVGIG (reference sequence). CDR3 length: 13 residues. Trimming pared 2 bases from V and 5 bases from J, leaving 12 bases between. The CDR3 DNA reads TGTGCCTGGAGTCCAGGGTTTTCGGAGACCCAGTACTTC. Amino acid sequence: CAWSPGFSETQYF.

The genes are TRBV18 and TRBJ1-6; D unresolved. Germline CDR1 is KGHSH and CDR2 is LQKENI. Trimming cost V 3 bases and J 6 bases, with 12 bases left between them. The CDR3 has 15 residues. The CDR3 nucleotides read TGTGCCAGCTCACCGTCTGCAGGCATTAATTCACCCCTCCACTTT. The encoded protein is CASSPSAGINSPLHF.

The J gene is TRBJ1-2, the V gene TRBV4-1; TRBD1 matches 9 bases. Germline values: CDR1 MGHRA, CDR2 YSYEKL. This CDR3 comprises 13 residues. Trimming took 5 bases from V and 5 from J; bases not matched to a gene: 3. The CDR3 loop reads CASSTGTGYGYTF. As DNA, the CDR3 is TGCGCCAGCAGCACCGGGACAGGGTATGGCTACACCTTC.

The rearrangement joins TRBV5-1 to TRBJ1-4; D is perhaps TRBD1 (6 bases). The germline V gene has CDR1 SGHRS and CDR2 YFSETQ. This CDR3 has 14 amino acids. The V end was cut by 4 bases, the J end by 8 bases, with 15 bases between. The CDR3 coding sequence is TGCGCCAGCAGCCCCCCCGGGGGCCGGGAAAAACTGTTTTTT. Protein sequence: CASSPPGGREKLFF.

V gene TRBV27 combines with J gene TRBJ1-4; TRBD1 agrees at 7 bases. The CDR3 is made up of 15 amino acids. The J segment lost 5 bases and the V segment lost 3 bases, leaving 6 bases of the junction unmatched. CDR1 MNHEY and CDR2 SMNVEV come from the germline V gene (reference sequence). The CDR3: CASSFQGGFNEKLFF. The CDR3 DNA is TGTGCCAGCAGTTTCCAGGGGGGATTCAATGAAAAACTGTTTTTT.

The CDR3 DNA reads TGTGCCAGCACCGCGATGATAGGGAGACCGAATAGCAATCAGCCCCAGCATTTT. This sequence encodes CASTAMIGRPNSNQPQHF. V and J are TRBV28 and TRBJ1-5; no definite D call. The CDR3 totals 18 residues. Trimming stripped 7 bases from V and 0 bases from J, with 22 bases between. Germline CDR1 reads MDHEN; CDR2 reads SYDVKM.

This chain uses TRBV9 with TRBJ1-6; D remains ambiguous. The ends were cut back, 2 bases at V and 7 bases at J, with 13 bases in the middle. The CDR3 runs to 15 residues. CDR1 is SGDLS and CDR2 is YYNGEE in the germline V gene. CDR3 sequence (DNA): TGTGCCAGCAGCGTGGCGGGGATGGGCAATTCACCCCTCCACTTT. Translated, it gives CASSVAGMGNSPLHF.

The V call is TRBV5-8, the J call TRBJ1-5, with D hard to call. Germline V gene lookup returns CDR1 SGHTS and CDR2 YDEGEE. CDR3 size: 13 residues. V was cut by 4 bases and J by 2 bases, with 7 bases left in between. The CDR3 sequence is CASSPDRNQPQHF. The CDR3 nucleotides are TGTGCCAGCAGCCCAGACCGCAATCAGCCCCAGCATTTT.

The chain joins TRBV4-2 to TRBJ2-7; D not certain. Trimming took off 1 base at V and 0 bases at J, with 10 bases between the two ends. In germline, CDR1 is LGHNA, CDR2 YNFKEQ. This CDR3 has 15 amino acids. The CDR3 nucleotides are TGTGCCAGCAGCCAAGGAGGCGGAAGCTCCTACGAGCAGTACTTC. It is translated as CASSQGGGSSYEQYF.

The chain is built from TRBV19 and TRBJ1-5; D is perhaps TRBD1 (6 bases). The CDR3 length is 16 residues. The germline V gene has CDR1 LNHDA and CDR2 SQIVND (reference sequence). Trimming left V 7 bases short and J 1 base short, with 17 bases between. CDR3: CASTPYGTLSNQPQHF. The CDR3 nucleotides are TGTGCCAGTACCCCATATGGGACACTAAGCAATCAGCCCCAGCATTTT.

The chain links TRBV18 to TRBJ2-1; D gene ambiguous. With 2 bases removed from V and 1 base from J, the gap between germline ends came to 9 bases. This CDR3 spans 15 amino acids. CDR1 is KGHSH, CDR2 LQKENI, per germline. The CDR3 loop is CASSPGRISYNEQFF. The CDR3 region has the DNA TGTGCCAGCTCACCAGGCAGGATTTCCTACAATGAGCAGTTCTTC. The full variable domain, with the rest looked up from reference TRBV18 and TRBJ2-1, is NAGVMQNPRHLVRRRGQEARLRCSPMKGHSHVYWYRQLPEEGLKFMVYLQKENIIDESGMPKERFSAEFPKEGPSILRIQQVVRGDSAAYFCASSPGRISYNEQFFGPGTRLTVL.

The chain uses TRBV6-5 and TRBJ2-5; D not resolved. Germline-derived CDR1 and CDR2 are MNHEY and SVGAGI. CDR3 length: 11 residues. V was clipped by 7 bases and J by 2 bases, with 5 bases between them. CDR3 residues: CASTPQETQYF. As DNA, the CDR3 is TGTGCCAGCACTCCGCAAGAGACCCAGTACTTC.

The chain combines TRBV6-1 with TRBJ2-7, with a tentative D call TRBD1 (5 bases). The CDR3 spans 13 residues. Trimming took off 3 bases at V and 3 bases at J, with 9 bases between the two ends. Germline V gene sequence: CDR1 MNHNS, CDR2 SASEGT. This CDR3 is CASSETVSYEQYF. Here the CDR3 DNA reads TGTGCCAGCAGTGAGACAGTAAGCTACGAGCAGTACTTC.

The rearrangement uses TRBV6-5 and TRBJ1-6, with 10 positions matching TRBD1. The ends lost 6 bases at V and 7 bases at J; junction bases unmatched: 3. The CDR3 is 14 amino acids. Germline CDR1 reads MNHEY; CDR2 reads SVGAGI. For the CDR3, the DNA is TGTGCCAGCAGCTCGGGACAGGGGAATTCACCCCTCCACTTT. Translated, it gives CASSSGQGNSPLHF.

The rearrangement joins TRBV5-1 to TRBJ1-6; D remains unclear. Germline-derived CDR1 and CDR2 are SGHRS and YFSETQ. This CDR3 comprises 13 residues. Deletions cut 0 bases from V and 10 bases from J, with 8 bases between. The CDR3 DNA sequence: TGCGCCAGCAGCTTGGACGTCCAGTCACCCCTCCACTTT. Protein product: CASSLDVQSPLHF.

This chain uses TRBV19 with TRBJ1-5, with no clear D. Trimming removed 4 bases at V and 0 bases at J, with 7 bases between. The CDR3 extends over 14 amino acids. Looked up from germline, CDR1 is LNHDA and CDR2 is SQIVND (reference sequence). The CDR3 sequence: CASSSMGSNQPQHF. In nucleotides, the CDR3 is TGTGCCAGTAGTAGTATGGGTAGCAATCAGCCCCAGCATTTT.

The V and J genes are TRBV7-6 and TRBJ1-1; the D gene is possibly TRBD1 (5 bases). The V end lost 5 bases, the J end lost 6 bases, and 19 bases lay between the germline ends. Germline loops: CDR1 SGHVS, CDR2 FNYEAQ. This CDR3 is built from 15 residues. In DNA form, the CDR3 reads TGTGCCAGCAGCCCCGGGCGGGGGATAGTTTCTGAAGCTTTCTTT. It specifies CASSPGRGIVSEAFF.

The CDR3 is CASSLAPGSSYEQYF. Here the CDR3 DNA reads TGTGCCAGCAGCTTGGCCCCCGGCAGCTCCTACGAGCAGTACTTC. The chain links TRBV5-4 to TRBJ2-7, with unresolved D. In germline, CDR1 is SGHNT, CDR2 YYREEE (reference sequence). The CDR3 is made up of 15 amino acids. V was cut by 0 bases and J by 0 bases, with 10 bases left in between.

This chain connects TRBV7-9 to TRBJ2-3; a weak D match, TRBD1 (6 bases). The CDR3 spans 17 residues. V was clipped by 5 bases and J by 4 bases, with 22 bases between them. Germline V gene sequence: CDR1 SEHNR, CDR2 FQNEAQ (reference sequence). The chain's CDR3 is CASSPGITGTWPDTQYF. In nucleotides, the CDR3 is TGTGCCAGCAGCCCAGGGATAACGGGGACATGGCCAGATACGCAGTATTTT. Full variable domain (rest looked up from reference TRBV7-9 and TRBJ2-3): DTGVSQNPRHKITKRGQNVTFRCDPISEHNRLYWYRQTLGQGPEFLTYFQNEAQLEKSRLLSDRFSAERPKGSFSTLEIQRTEQGDSAMYLCASSPGITGTWPDTQYFGPGTRLTVL.